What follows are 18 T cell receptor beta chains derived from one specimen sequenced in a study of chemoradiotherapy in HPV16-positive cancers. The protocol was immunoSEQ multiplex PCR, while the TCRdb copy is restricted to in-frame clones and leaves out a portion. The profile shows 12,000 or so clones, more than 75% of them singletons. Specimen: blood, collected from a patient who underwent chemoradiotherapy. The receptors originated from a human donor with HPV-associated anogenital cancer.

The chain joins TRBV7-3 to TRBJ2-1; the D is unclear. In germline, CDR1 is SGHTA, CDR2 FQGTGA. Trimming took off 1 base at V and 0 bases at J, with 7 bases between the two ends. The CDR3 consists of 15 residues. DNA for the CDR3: TGTGCCAGCAGCTTAAGAGGTAACTCCTACAATGAGCAGTTCTTC. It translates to CASSLRGNSYNEQFF.

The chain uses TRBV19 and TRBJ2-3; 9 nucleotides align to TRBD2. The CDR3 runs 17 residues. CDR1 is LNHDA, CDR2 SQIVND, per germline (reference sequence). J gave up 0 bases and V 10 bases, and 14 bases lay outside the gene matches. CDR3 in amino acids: CAIPPRFSGGSTDTQYF. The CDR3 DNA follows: TGTGCCATCCCGCCCCGATTTAGCGGGGGTAGCACAGATACGCAGTATTTT.

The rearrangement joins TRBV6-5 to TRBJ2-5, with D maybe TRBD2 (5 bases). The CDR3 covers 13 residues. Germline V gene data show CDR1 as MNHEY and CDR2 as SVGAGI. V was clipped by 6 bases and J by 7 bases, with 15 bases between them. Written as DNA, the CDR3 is TGTGCCAGCAGCGGCCTGGGCCGGGGGACCCAGTACTTC. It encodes CASSGLGRGTQYF.

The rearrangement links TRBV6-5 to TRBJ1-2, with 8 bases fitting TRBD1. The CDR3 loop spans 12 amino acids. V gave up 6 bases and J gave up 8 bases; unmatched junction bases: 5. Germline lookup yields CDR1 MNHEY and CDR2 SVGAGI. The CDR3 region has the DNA TGTGCCAGCAGGACAGGGGTCCGCGGCTACACCTTC. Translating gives CASRTGVRGYTF.

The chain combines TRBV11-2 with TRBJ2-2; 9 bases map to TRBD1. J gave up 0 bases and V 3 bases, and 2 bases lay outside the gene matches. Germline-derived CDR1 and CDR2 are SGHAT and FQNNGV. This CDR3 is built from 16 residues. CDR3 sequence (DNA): TGTGCCAGCAGCTTCACAGGGGGCCCGAACACCGGGGAGCTGTTTTTT. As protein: CASSFTGGPNTGELFF.

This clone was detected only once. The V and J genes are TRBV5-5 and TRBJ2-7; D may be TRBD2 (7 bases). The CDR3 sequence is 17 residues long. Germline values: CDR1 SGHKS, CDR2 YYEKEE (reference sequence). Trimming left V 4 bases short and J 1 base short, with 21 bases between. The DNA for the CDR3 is TGTGCCAGCAGCAATCAGGGAGGGCCGAGGGGGTCCTACGAGCAGTACGTC. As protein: CASSNQGGPRGSYEQYV.

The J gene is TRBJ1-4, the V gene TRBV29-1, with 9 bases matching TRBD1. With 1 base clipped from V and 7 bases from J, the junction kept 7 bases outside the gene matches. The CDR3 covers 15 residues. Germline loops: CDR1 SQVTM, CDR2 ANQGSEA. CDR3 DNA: TGCAGCGTTGAAGTCATCCGGGACAGGGTTGAAAAACTGTTTTTT. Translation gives CSVEVIRDRVEKLFF.

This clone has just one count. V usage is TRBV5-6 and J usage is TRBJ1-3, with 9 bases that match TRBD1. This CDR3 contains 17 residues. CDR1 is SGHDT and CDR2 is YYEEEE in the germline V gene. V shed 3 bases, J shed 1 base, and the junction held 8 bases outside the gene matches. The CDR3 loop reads CASSYQLTGGSGNTIYF. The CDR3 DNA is TGTGCCAGCAGCTACCAACTGACAGGGGGTTCTGGAAACACCATATATTTT.

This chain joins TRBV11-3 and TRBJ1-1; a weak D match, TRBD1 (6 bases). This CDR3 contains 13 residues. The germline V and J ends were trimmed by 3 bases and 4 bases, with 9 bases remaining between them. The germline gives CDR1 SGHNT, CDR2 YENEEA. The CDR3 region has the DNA TGTGCCAGCAGCTTGTTCAGGGGCACTGAAGCTTTCTTT. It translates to CASSLFRGTEAFF.

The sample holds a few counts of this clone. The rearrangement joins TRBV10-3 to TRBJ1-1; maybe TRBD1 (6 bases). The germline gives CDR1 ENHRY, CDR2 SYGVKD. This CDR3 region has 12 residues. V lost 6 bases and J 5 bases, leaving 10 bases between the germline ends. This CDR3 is CAIRQGGTEAFF. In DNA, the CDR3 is TGTGCCATCAGGCAAGGGGGGACTGAAGCTTTCTTT.

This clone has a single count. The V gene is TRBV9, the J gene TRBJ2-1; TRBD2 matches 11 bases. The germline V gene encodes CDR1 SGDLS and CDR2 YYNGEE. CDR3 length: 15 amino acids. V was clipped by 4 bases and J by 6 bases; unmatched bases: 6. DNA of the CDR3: TGTGCCAGCAGCTTTAGCGGGGGGGATGCCAATGAGCAGTTCTTC. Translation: CASSFSGGDANEQFF.

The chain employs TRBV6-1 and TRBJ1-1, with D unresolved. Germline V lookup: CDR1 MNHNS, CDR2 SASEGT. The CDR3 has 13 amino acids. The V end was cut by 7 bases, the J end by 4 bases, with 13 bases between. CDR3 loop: CASTYSTGTEAFF. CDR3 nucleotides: TGTGCCAGCACGTATAGCACGGGCACTGAAGCTTTCTTT.

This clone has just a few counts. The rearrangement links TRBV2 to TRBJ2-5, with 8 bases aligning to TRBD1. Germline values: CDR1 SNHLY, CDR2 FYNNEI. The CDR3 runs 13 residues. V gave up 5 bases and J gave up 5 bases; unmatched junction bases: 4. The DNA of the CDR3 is TGTGCCAGCAGTCTAAGACAGGGGGAGACCCAGTACTTC. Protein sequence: CASSLRQGETQYF. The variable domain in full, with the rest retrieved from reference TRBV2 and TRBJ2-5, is EPEVTQTPSHQVTQMGQEVILRCVPISNHLYFYWYRQILGQKVEFLVSFYNNEISEKSEIFDDQFSVERPDGSNFTLKIRSTKLEDSAMYFCASSLRQGETQYFGPGTRLLVL.

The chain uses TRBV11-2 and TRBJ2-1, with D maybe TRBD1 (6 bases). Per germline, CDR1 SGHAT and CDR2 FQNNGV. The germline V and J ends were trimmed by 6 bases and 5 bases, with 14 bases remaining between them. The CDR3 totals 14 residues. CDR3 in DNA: TGTGCCAGCAGACGCAATACAGGGAACAATGAGCAGTTCTTC. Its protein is CASRRNTGNNEQFF.

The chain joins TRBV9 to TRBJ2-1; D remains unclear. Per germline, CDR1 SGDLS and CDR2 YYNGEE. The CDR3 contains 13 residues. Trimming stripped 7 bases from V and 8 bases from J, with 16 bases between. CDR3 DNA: TGTGCCAGCGGGGAACAAATAGGTGATGAGCAGTTCTTC. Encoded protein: CASGEQIGDEQFF.

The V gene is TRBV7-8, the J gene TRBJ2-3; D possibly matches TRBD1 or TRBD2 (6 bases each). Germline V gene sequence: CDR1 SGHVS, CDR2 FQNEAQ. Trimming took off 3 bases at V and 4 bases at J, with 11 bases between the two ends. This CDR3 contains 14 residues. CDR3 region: CASSFGGLADTQYF. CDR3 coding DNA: TGTGCCAGCAGCTTTGGGGGGCTGGCAGATACGCAGTATTTT.

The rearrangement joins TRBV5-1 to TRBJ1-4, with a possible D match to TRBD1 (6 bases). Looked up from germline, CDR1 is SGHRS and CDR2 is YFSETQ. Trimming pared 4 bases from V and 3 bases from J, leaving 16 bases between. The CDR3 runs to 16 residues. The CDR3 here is CASSPTIGQPNEKLFF. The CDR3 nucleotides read TGCGCCAGCAGCCCAACTATCGGACAGCCTAATGAAAAACTGTTTTTT.

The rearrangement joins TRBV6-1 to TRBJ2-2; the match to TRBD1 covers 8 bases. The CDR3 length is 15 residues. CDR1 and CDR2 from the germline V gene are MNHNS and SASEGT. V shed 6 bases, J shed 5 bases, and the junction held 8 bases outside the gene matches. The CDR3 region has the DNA TGTGCCAGCAGCCTAGGACAGGGAGGAACCGGGGAGCTGTTTTTT. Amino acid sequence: CASSLGQGGTGELFF.